A selection of T cell receptor beta chains follows, all from one sample in a study of cytomegalovirus exposure and HLA in healthy donors. Assay: immunoSEQ multiplex PCR; the TCRdb copy retains only in-frame clones and omits some. The table shows 200,000 to 250,000 clones, with about 81% occurring only once. Material for sequencing was PBMCs. The receptors here all came from a woman aged 35 to 49 in good health and CMV-seropositive. The CDR3 runs from the conserved cysteine through the conserved F or W. The D gene is left open where the match is weak. The size field is filled for only some rows; it gives once, few, many or a size class.

V	J	size	D	DNA	CDR3
TRBV4-3	TRBJ1-1	NA	TRBD1	TGCGCCAGCAGCCAAGGACAGGGTCTCAACACTGAAGCTTTCTTT	CASSQGQGLNTEAFF
TRBV21-1	TRBJ1-6	NA	NA	TGTGCCAGCAGCAAAGAGCCTTTCCGGGAACCGAATTCACCCCTCCACTTT	CASSKEPFREPNSPLHF
TRBV6-5	TRBJ1-2	NA	NA	TGTGCCAGCAGTTACGACAGCGACAACTATGGCTACACCTTC	CASSYDSDNYGYTF
TRBV6-5	TRBJ1-2	once	NA	TGTGCCAGCAGTTACAGGAGAGCTAACTATGGCTACACCTTC	CASSYRRANYGYTF
TRBV19	TRBJ2-7	few	TRBD2	TGTGCCAGTAGTCCCACTAGCGGGAGGAACTACGAGCAGTACTTC	CASSPTSGRNYEQYF
TRBV10-3	TRBJ1-1	NA	NA	TGTGCCACCGCTGGACAGTTGAACACTGAAGCTTTCTTT	CATAGQLNTEAFF
TRBV7-2	TRBJ1-1	NA	NA	TGTGCCAGCGGAGGGAGGGAGGTGAGGACTGAAGCTTTCTTT	CASGGREVRTEAFF
TRBV19	TRBJ1-6	few	NA	TGTGCCAGTAGTATCGTCAATTCACCCCTCCACTTT	CASSIVNSPLHF
TRBV5-6	TRBJ2-1	few	TRBD2	TGTGCCAGCAGCCTGGTTAGGGCTAGCGGTAACAATGAGCAGTTCTTC	CASSLVRASGNNEQFF
TRBV6-6	TRBJ1-5	NA	TRBD1	TGTGCCAGCAGTTACCAGGACAGGGCCCTGGATCAGCCCCAGCATTTT	CASSYQDRALDQPQHF
TRBV7-9	TRBJ1-2	once	NA	TGTGCCAGCAGCTTATCCGGATCCACAGGGAAAAATGGCTACACCTTC	CASSLSGSTGKNGYTF
TRBV11-3	TRBJ2-4	NA	TRBD1	TGTGCCAGCAGCTTAGAAACAGGGGAAGATCAGTACTTC	CASSLETGEDQYF
TRBV4-3	TRBJ2-1	NA	TRBD1	TGCGCCAGCAGCCAAGCGACAGGGTCCTACAATGAGCAGTTCTTC	CASSQATGSYNEQFF
TRBV6-5	TRBJ2-5	NA	TRBD1	TGTGCCAGCAGTTACTCAACAGGGGCCCAAGAGACCCAGTACTTC	CASSYSTGAQETQYF
TRBV6-5	TRBJ2-7	NA	NA	TGTGCCAGCAGATCCTTGTACGAGCAGTACTTC	CASRSLYEQYF
TRBV29-1	TRBJ2-3	NA	NA	TGCAGCGGGGGGGGCCAGTACACAGATACGCAGTATTTT	CSGGGQYTDTQYF